Listed below are T cell receptor beta chains from one sample, sequenced in a study of read filtering for tumor transcriptome and immune sequencing. TCRdb reprocessed the reads with MiXCR, giving one entry per CDR3 protein. This sample has 15,000 to 20,000 distinct CDR3 sequences, with around 20% found just once. Sequencing was performed on a population of CD138-negative cells sorted from bone marrow. These receptors originate from a donor at least 40 years old with multiple myeloma. Each CDR3 is given with its conserved first and last residue. The D gene is left open where the match is weak. Clone size appears in some rows only: once, few, many, or a class for an expanded clone.

j_call v_call clone_size d_call cdr3_nt cdr3_aa
TRBJ2-3 TRBV29-1 few . TGCAGCGTATATAAAACGAGGGCAGATACGCAGTATTTT CSVYKTRADTQYF
TRBJ2-4 TRBV7-2 once . TGTGCCAGCAGCTCAGGGACGGACACTCAGTGCTTC CASSSGTDTQCF
TRBJ1-2 TRBV28 . . TGTGCCAGCAGTTCACCGGGACGCGGCTATGGCTACGCCTTC CASSSPGRGYGYAF
TRBJ2-3 TRBV20-1 medium-sized TRBD2 TGCAGTGCTATTCCGACTAGCGGGAACGCAGATACGCAGTATTTT CSAIPTSGNADTQYF
TRBJ2-2 TRBV20-1 many . TGCAGTGCTACACCTACTTACAGGACCGGGGAGCTGTTTTTT CSATPTYRTGELFF
TRBJ2-7 TRBV19 many . TGTGCCAGTAGTCGAAGCGGGCCCTCCTACGAGCAGTACTTC CASSRSGPSYEQYF
TRBJ1-5 TRBV29-1 . . TGCAGCGTGAGGGAGGGCAATCAGCCCCAGCATTTT CSVREGNQPQHF
TRBJ2-4 TRBV7-9 few TRBD2 TGTGCCAGCAGCGCAAGCGGGAGGGCCGTCCGTTCGGCCAAAAACATTCAGTACTTC CASSASGRAVRSAKNIQYF
TRBJ2-1 TRBV23-1 medium-sized TRBD1 TGCGAGCAGTTCTCACCGACAGGGTCCCCCCCATATTATGAGCAGTTCTTC CEQFSPTGSPPYYEQFF
TRBJ2-2 TRBV7-2 . TRBD1 TGTGCCAGCAGCGACGCCGTGACAGGGATGACCGGGGAGCTGTTTTTT CASSDAVTGMTGELFF
TRBJ2-1 TRBV2 many . TGTGCCAGCAGTGAAGGCCTGAATGAGCAGTTCTTC CASSEGLNEQFF
TRBJ1-1 TRBV2 many . TGTGCCAGCAGTGTTCGGGGTATAGGCGCTGAAGCTTTCTTT CASSVRGIGAEAFF
TRBJ2-1 TRBV15 . . TGTGCCACCAGCAGAAAAACAAATGGTGGGCAGTCCTTC CATSRKTNGGQSF
TRBJ2-7 TRBV20-1 few TRBD1 TGCAGTGCACTGGGACAGGGAACCTACGAGCAGTACTTC CSALGQGTYEQYF
TRBJ2-1 TRBV29-1 many TRBD2 TGCAGCTCGCTCCGCGGGGCGGGAGGGGTATACAATGAGCAGTTCTTC CSSLRGAGGVYNEQFF
TRBJ2-7 TRBV19 many . TGTGCCAGTAGTATAGGAACGGGCAGCTGCGAGCAGTACTTC CASSIGTGSCEQYF
TRBJ2-7 TRBV24-1 . TRBD2 TGTGCCACCAGTGATTCGGGACTAGCGGAGTACGAGCAGTACTTC CATSDSGLAEYEQYF
TRBJ1-1 TRBV30 . . TGCGCCTGGAGTGCCGCACAGAACACTGAAGCTTTCTTT CAWSAAQNTEAFF
TRBJ1-1 TRBV18 . . TGTGCCAGCTCACCACCATCGATGGGGGCCACTGAAGCTTTCTTT CASSPPSMGATEAFF
TRBJ2-7 TRBV20-1 many . TGCAGTGCTCCACATCAGCTAGCCTACGAGCAGTACTTC CSAPHQLAYEQYF
TRBJ1-5 TRBV18 once . TGTGCCAGCTCACCATCTCAGGGACCTCAGCCCCAGCATTTT CASSPSQGPQPQHF
TRBJ2-7 TRBV7-8 . . TGTGCCAGCAGCTTAGTAACGGCCTCCTACGAGCAGTACTTC CASSLVTASYEQYF
TRBJ2-5 TRBV7-9 few TRBD1 TGTGCCAGCAGCTGGGACAGCTCGATTGAGACCCAGTACTTC CASSWDSSIETQYF
TRBJ2-2 TRBV18 . . TGTGCCAGCTCACCTAGACTAGTGGGAGTGGACACCGGGGGGCTGTTTTTT CASSPRLVGVDTGGLFF
TRBJ1-4 TRBV28 . . TGTGCCAGCACTTCCCCAGGGAATGAAAAACTGTTTTTT CASTSPGNEKLFF
TRBJ2-2 TRBV2 many TRBD2 TGTGCCAGCAGTCTAGCGGACTCAATGAACACCGGGGAGCTGTTTTTT CASSLADSMNTGELFF
TRBJ2-1 TRBV28 many TRBD2 TGTGCCAGCAGTCGACTAGCGGGAAGCTCCTACAATGAGCAGTTCTTC CASSRLAGSSYNEQFF
TRBJ1-1 TRBV6-2/TRBV6-3 many . TGTGCCAGCAGTTACACGAGGGGGATGGCTTTCTTT CASSYTRGMAFF
TRBJ1-5 TRBV30 few . TGTGCCTGGGGGGACAGCAATCAGCCCCAGCATTTT CAWGDSNQPQHF
TRBJ2-3 TRBV19 few TRBD2 TGTGCCAGTAGCCTCATACTAGCGGGAGGGTACGGAGATACGCAGTATTTT CASSLILAGGYGDTQYF
TRBJ2-7 TRBV19 few TRBD1 TGTGCCAGTAGTAGCGGCCAGGGGGTGGCCTACGAGCAGTACTTC CASSSGQGVAYEQYF
TRBJ2-3 TRBV20-1 . TRBD2 TGCAGTGCTATATCCCCCCCCGGAGCGGGGCGGGAAAGCACAGATACGCAGTATTTT CSAISPPGAGRESTDTQYF
TRBJ2-3 TRBV7-9 many . TGTGCCAGCAGCTTTGGGGTACTTCACACAGATACGCAGTATTTT CASSFGVLHTDTQYF
TRBJ2-7 TRBV19 many TRBD1 TGTGCCAGTAGAAAGGGACAGGGGGCGAAGGACGAGCAGTACTTC CASRKGQGAKDEQYF
TRBJ2-3 TRBV30 many TRBD2 TGTGCCTGGAGTCCGAAGACTAGCAGAAGTGCAGATACGCAGTATTTT CAWSPKTSRSADTQYF
TRBJ2-1 TRBV7-9 many . TGTGCCAACAGCTTACTAGGGTACAATGAGCAGTTCTTC CANSLLGYNEQFF
TRBJ2-3 TRBV10-3 many . TGTGCCATCAGTGACCCGACGGCCGCTAGCACAGATACGCAGTATTTT CAISDPTAASTDTQYF
TRBJ2-2 TRBV7-7 . TRBD2 TGTGCTAGCAGCTTAGGGAGGGCCACCGGGGAGCTGTTTTTT CASSLGRATGELFF
TRBJ2-1 TRBV6-6 many TRBD2 TGTGCCAGCAGTCCCCGGCCAGCGGGAGACACCTACAATGAGCAGTTCTTC CASSPRPAGDTYNEQFF
TRBJ2-2 TRBV20-1 large TRBD2 TGCAGTGCCGAAAATAGCGGGAGGGCCGGCGGGGAGCTGTTTTTT CSAENSGRAGGELFF
TRBJ2-7 TRBV28 . . TGTGCCAGCAGTCCGCTCTCTAGGGCGACCTCCTACGAGCAGTACTTC CASSPLSRATSYEQYF
TRBJ2-1 TRBV20-1 many TRBD2 TGCAGTGCTAGAGATCTGGGAGGGCCCGGAAGGAATGAGCAGTTCTTC CSARDLGGPGRNEQFF
TRBJ2-6 TRBV7-2 . . TGTGCCAGCAGCCCATGGGGCTCTGGGGCCAACGTCCTGACTTTC CASSPWGSGANVLTF
TRBJ1-1 TRBV29-1 many TRBD1 TGCAGCGTGGTCCGACAGGGCTACACTGAAGCTTTCTTT CSVVRQGYTEAFF
TRBJ2-7 TRBV7-8 few TRBD2 TGTGCCAGCAGCTTTCAGGGCGGGGGCTCCTACGAGCAGTACTTC CASSFQGGGSYEQYF
TRBJ2-3 TRBV2 . . TGTGCCAGCAGTGATCTTTCCTCGGGGGCAGATACGCAGTATTTT CASSDLSSGADTQYF
TRBJ2-4 TRBV4-1 . TRBD2 TGCGCCAGCAGCCAAGGTGAGCGGGAGGATGTCAAAAACATTCAGTACTTC CASSQGEREDVKNIQYF
TRBJ1-5 TRBV19 many . TGTGCCAGTAACCCGACGGGAGCCCCTCAGCCCCAGCATTTT CASNPTGAPQPQHF
TRBJ2-7 TRBV20-1 few TRBD2 TGCAGTGCTCAACTGTGGACTAGCGGCACCTACGAGCAGTACTTC CSAQLWTSGTYEQYF
TRBJ1-1 TRBV18 . . TGTGCCAGCTCGCTACGGAAGAACACTGAAGCTTTCTTT CASSLRKNTEAFF
TRBJ2-5 TRBV10-3 many TRBD1 TGTGCCATCAGTGAGTCGAAGTTCGACAGGGGACAAGAGACCCAGTACTTC CAISESKFDRGQETQYF